Shown below are 30 T cell receptor beta chains from a single sample sequenced in a study of blood T cell repertoires in COVID-19. TCRdb's copy holds only in-frame clones and misses some; the assay was immunoSEQ multiplex PCR. The sample has 200,000 to 250,000 clones; 65% to 85% are singletons. The specimen sequenced was peripheral blood. The receptor source for this set is a woman aged 25 to 39 with COVID-19, enrolled during active disease.

V and J are TRBV5-6 and TRBJ2-6; 7 bases are shared with TRBD1. CDR1 is SGHDT, CDR2 YYEEEE, per germline. The CDR3 consists of 16 residues. V trimming: 3 bases; J trimming: 2 bases; junction bases outside the gene matches: 5. CDR3 amino acids: CASSYEGAAGANVLTF. CDR3 in DNA: TGTGCCAGCAGCTATGAGGGGGCGGCTGGGGCCAACGTCCTGACTTTC.

The chain combines TRBV28 with TRBJ2-7, with 9 positions matching TRBD1. Germline CDR1 reads MDHEN; CDR2 reads SYDVKM. The CDR3 sequence is 16 residues long. V lost 3 bases and J lost 2; bases outside the gene matches: 8. As DNA, the CDR3 is TGTGCCAGCAGTTTGCAAGGACAGGGGATGGCCTACGAGCAGTACTTC. This encodes CASSLQGQGMAYEQYF.

The J gene is TRBJ1-2, the V gene TRBV6-6; 10 bases match TRBD1. Germline values: CDR1 MNHNY, CDR2 SVGAGI (reference sequence). The CDR3 contains 14 residues. V was pared by 7 bases and J by 5 bases, with 7 bases of the junction left unmatched. The CDR3 DNA follows: TGTGCCAGCAATCGACAGGGGGCGATTTATGGCTACACCTTC. This codes for CASNRQGAIYGYTF.

This clone has a handful of counts. The V and J genes are TRBV5-5 and TRBJ1-2, with D possibly TRBD1 on 5 matching bases. Germline V gene sequence: CDR1 SGHKS, CDR2 YYEKEE (reference sequence). The V end was cut by 0 bases, the J end by 8 bases, with 14 bases between. The CDR3 runs 14 residues. The CDR3 region is CASSLDGPGMGYTF. The CDR3 DNA follows: TGTGCCAGCAGCTTGGATGGACCAGGGATGGGCTACACCTTC. The complete variable domain, with remaining parts taken from reference TRBV5-5 and TRBJ1-2, reads DAGVTQSPTHLIKTRGQQVTLRCSPISGHKSVSWYQQVLGQGPQFIFQYYEKEERGRGNFPDRFSARQFPNYSSELNVNALLLGDSALYLCASSLDGPGMGYTFGSGTRLTVV.

The rearrangement joins TRBV7-9 to TRBJ1-2; D gene unclear. V was cut by 5 bases and J by 0 bases, with 7 bases left in between. The CDR3 spans 13 residues. Germline CDR1 SEHNR, CDR2 FQNEAQ (reference sequence). CDR3 region: CASSPAANYGYTF. CDR3 DNA: TGTGCCAGCAGCCCCGCAGCTAACTATGGCTACACCTTC.

The gene calls are TRBV28 and TRBJ1-2; D is unclear. Germline V lookup: CDR1 MDHEN, CDR2 SYDVKM. This CDR3 is built from 13 residues. The V end lost 6 bases, the J end lost 6 bases, and 14 bases lay between the germline ends. The CDR3 reads CASSPVFGHGYTF. DNA for the CDR3: TGTGCCAGCAGCCCCGTCTTTGGGCATGGCTACACCTTC.

The chain links TRBV4-2 to TRBJ1-1; 8 bases line up with TRBD1. Germline V gives CDR1 LGHNA, CDR2 YNFKEQ. Trimming at V came to 1 base and at J to 1 base, leaving 5 bases not matched to a gene. This CDR3 has 16 amino acids. CDR3 nucleotides: TGTGCCAGCAGCCAAGCCTTACAGGGGGGGAACACTGAAGCTTTCTTT. It specifies CASSQALQGGNTEAFF.

The chain recombines TRBV28 with TRBJ1-2, with TRBD1 as a possible D gene (5 bases). Trimming took off 2 bases at V and 7 bases at J, with 17 bases between the two ends. Germline CDR1 MDHEN, CDR2 SYDVKM. The CDR3 totals 15 residues. CDR3 loop: CASSLPGQGSGGYTF. DNA for the CDR3: TGTGCCAGCAGTTTACCGGGTCAGGGATCGGGTGGCTACACCTTC.

The chain couples TRBV3-1 (or the pseudogene TRBV3-2) to TRBJ2-7, with 9 bases identical to TRBD1. The CDR3 has 14 residues. Unmatched junction bases numbered 4, after V lost 2 bases and J lost 5 bases. From germline, CDR1 is LGHDT and CDR2 YNNKEL (reference sequence). The CDR3 loop is CASSQRDRANEQYF. The CDR3 region has the DNA TGTGCCAGCAGCCAAAGGGACAGGGCCAACGAGCAGTACTTC.

The chain employs TRBV4-3 and TRBJ2-3; TRBD2 matches at 9 bases. Germline V lookup: CDR1 LGHNA, CDR2 YSLEER. The CDR3 runs to 16 residues. V trimming: 1 base; J trimming: 4 bases; junction bases outside the gene matches: 6. The CDR3 region is CASSQGIAGVADTQYF. CDR3 in DNA: TGCGCCAGCAGCCAAGGAATAGCGGGGGTGGCAGATACGCAGTATTTT.

V and J are TRBV6-1 and TRBJ1-3, with D maybe TRBD1 (6 bases). CDR1 is MNHNS, CDR2 SASEGT, per germline. This CDR3 comprises 14 residues. V lost 1 base and J 2 bases, leaving 6 bases between the germline ends. CDR3 amino acids: CASSEGTAGNTIYF. CDR3 coding DNA: TGTGCCAGCAGTGAAGGGACAGCTGGAAACACCATATATTTT.

The CDR3 DNA is TGTGCCAGCAGTTTAAAACCCGGACATAATGAAAAACTGTTTTTT. As protein: CASSLKPGHNEKLFF. The V call is TRBV27, the J call TRBJ1-4; D is possibly TRBD1 (5 bases). V was trimmed by 2 bases and J by 4 bases, leaving 11 bases between them. Germline assignment: CDR1 MNHEY and CDR2 SMNVEV (reference sequence). The CDR3 is 15 residues long.

The chain links TRBV5-1 to TRBJ2-3; D is uncertain. The CDR3 loop spans 16 amino acids. V was trimmed by 4 bases and J by 2 bases, leaving 17 bases between them. Germline values: CDR1 SGHRS, CDR2 YFSETQ. In nucleotides, the CDR3 is TGCGCCAGCAGCATTACCAGTACCTTCCCCACAGATACGCAGTATTTT. It codes for CASSITSTFPTDTQYF. Using reference TRBV5-1 and TRBJ2-3 for the parts outside the CDR3, the full variable domain is KAGVTQTPRYLIKTRGQQVTLSCSPISGHRSVSWYQQTPGQGLQFLFEYFSETQRNKGNFPGRFSGRQFSNSRSEMNVSTLELGDSALYLCASSITSTFPTDTQYFGPGTRLTVL.

The chain combines TRBV4-3 with TRBJ1-2, with D unclear. The CDR3 totals 15 residues. V was clipped by 3 bases and J by 7 bases, with 18 bases between them. The germline gives CDR1 LGHNA, CDR2 YSLEER. The CDR3: CASSHYAGEASGYTF. DNA of the CDR3: TGCGCCAGCAGCCATTATGCGGGAGAGGCGAGTGGCTACACCTTC.

This chain connects TRBV5-1 to TRBJ2-3, with TRBD2 matching 8 bases. Trimming removed 0 bases from V and 6 bases from J; junction bases left unmatched: 3. In germline, CDR1 is SGHRS, CDR2 YFSETQ. This CDR3 has 14 residues. CDR3 DNA sequence: TGCGCCAGCAGCTTGGCGGGGGGGATGGATACGCAGTATTTT. Translating gives CASSLAGGMDTQYF.

The V and J genes are TRBV7-7 and TRBJ2-3; 9 positions agree with TRBD1. Losses at the gene ends were 6 bases for V and 5 bases for J; bases not matched to a gene: 9. CDR1 is SSHAT and CDR2 is FNYEAQ in the germline V gene (reference sequence). This CDR3 spans 15 amino acids. The CDR3 DNA follows: TGTGCCAGCAGTCCAACAGGGGGCCGAGGAGATACGCAGTATTTT. This sequence encodes CASSPTGGRGDTQYF.

The V gene is TRBV7-2, the J gene TRBJ2-5; 8 nucleotides match TRBD2. The CDR3 length is 16 residues. Germline CDR1 and CDR2: SGHTA and FQGNSA. The ends lost 1 base at V and 7 bases at J; junction bases unmatched: 11. The CDR3 protein is CASSLGSGTSQGTQYF. The DNA of the CDR3 is TGTGCCAGCAGCTTAGGCTCGGGGACTAGTCAGGGGACCCAGTACTTC.

CDR3 bases: TGTGCCTGGAGTGTTTCCGGCGAGCAGTACTTC. This sequence encodes CAWSVSGEQYF. The chain recombines TRBV30 with TRBJ2-7; D is unresolved. CDR3 length: 11 amino acids. The V gene lost 0 bases and the J gene lost 6 bases, with 6 bases spanning the gap. The germline V gene has CDR1 GTSNPN and CDR2 SVGIG (reference sequence).

This sequence joins TRBV28 and TRBJ1-4; D perhaps matches TRBD1 (5 bases). The CDR3 is 14 residues long. The germline CDR1 and CDR2 sequences are MDHEN and SYDVKM. The V gene lost 1 base and the J gene lost 2 bases, with 5 bases spanning the gap. The CDR3 DNA reads TGTGCCAGCAGTTTATCAGGGACTAATGAAAAACTGTTTTTT. It yields the protein CASSLSGTNEKLFF.

The chain is built from TRBV4-2 and TRBJ2-6, with D possibly TRBD1 on 6 matching bases. Per germline, CDR1 LGHNA and CDR2 YNFKEQ. The CDR3 consists of 16 residues. The V end was cut by 4 bases, the J end by 1 base, with 11 bases between. In DNA, the CDR3 is TGTGCCAGCAGCCGAGAACAGGGATCTGGGGCCAACGTCCTGACTTTC. Translation gives CASSREQGSGANVLTF.

The chain combines TRBV6-5 with TRBJ2-3; D possibly corresponds to TRBD2 (7 bases). The V end lost 8 bases, the J end lost 4 bases, and 16 bases lay between the germline ends. This CDR3 has 14 residues. CDR1 is MNHEY, CDR2 SVGAGI, per germline. The CDR3 region is CASGQPGGADTQYF. CDR3 nucleotide sequence: TGTGCCAGCGGCCAACCGGGGGGCGCAGATACGCAGTATTTT.

The rearrangement links TRBV2 to TRBJ2-5; TRBD2 matches 9 bases. V lost 3 bases, J lost 2 bases, and 4 bases stayed unmatched. The germline V gene has CDR1 SNHLY and CDR2 FYNNEI. The CDR3 consists of 15 residues. CDR3 amino acids: CASSDRLAGQETQYF. Here the CDR3 DNA reads TGTGCCAGCAGTGATCGGCTAGCGGGGCAAGAGACCCAGTACTTC.

This chain links TRBV30 with TRBJ2-3; TRBD2 might be the D (7 bases). V was cut by 2 bases and J by 2 bases, with 11 bases left in between. The CDR3 length is 14 residues. Germline V gene lookup returns CDR1 GTSNPN and CDR2 SVGIG (reference sequence). CDR3 bases: TGTGCCTGGAGTCGGGGGGCCGTCACAGATACGCAGTATTTT. Its protein is CAWSRGAVTDTQYF.

V and J are TRBV10-3 and TRBJ2-7; D gene unclear. Trimming left V 4 bases short and J 3 bases short, with 10 bases between. The CDR3 has 13 residues. CDR1 is ENHRY and CDR2 is SYGVKD in the germline V gene. The CDR3 loop is CAISGGLDYEQYF. DNA of the CDR3: TGTGCCATCAGTGGCGGCCTGGACTACGAGCAGTACTTC.

This clone was seen a single time. The chain employs TRBV5-1 and TRBJ2-1; 7 bases agree with TRBD2. The CDR3 extends over 15 amino acids. After removal of 0 bases from V and 4 bases from J, the junction contained 4 bases not matched to a gene. Germline V CDR1 and CDR2: SGHRS, YFSETQ. CDR3 sequence reads: CASSLGGSAYNEQFF. The CDR3 nucleotides read TGCGCCAGCAGCTTGGGCGGGAGTGCATACAATGAGCAGTTCTTC.

The chain uses TRBV6-5 and TRBJ2-7, with D possibly matching TRBD1 (5 bases). Trimming cost V 7 bases and J 7 bases, with 11 bases left between them. The CDR3 is 11 residues long. Germline V gene lookup returns CDR1 MNHEY and CDR2 SVGAGI. CDR3 sequence reads: CASTIHREQYF. CDR3 bases: TGTGCCAGCACTATCCACAGGGAGCAGTACTTC.

The V call is TRBV9, the J call TRBJ1-5; maybe TRBD1 (5 bases). The CDR3 sequence is 15 residues long. Deletions cut 1 base from V and 0 bases from J, with 8 bases between. In germline, CDR1 is SGDLS, CDR2 YYNGEE. The CDR3: CASSVSQDSNQPQHF. CDR3 nucleotide sequence: TGTGCCAGCAGCGTATCACAGGATAGCAATCAGCCCCAGCATTTT.

V and J are TRBV5-5 and TRBJ2-1; 11 bases are shared with TRBD2. With V trimmed by 1 base and J by 7 bases, 7 bases remained unmatched. The CDR3 is 16 amino acids. Per germline, CDR1 SGHKS and CDR2 YYEKEE (reference sequence). As DNA, the CDR3 is TGTGCCAGCAGCTTGAATCCGGGACTAGCGGAAAATGAGCAGTTCTTC. Translation gives CASSLNPGLAENEQFF. Full variable domain (rest looked up from reference TRBV5-5 and TRBJ2-1): DAGVTQSPTHLIKTRGQQVTLRCSPISGHKSVSWYQQVLGQGPQFIFQYYEKEERGRGNFPDRFSARQFPNYSSELNVNALLLGDSALYLCASSLNPGLAENEQFFGPGTRLTVL.

CDR3 in amino acids: CASSLGLAGPTDTQYF. Written as DNA, the CDR3 is TGTGCCAGCAGCTTGGGACTAGCGGGCCCCACAGATACGCAGTATTTT. This chain uses TRBV7-9 with TRBJ2-3, with 12 bases that match TRBD2. After removal of 3 bases from V and 2 bases from J, the junction contained 3 bases not matched to a gene. The CDR3 is 16 residues long. Germline V gives CDR1 SEHNR, CDR2 FQNEAQ (reference sequence).

The chain combines TRBV5-1 with TRBJ2-2, with TRBD2 matching 9 bases. This CDR3 has 17 residues. The V segment lost 0 bases and the J segment 6 bases; nucleotides outside the gene matches: 9. Germline-derived CDR1 and CDR2 are SGHRS and YFSETQ. Written as DNA, the CDR3 is TGCGCCAGCAGCTTGGGCGGGGGGGCCCAAGTGTCCGGGGAGCTGTTTTTT. Its translation: CASSLGGGAQVSGELFF.